This T cell receptor (beta chain) was identified during a study of shared clonotypes between healthy human individuals. Germline lookup yields CDR1 SQVTM and CDR2 ANQGSEA. Trimming took 7 bases from V and 6 from J, leaving 12 bases between them. This CDR3 is built from 12 residues. Study findings and constraints: Rarefaction demonstrated incomplete sorted-subset sequencing despite large depth.

Worth noting for this clone: Its specificity is not known.

TCRdb keeps only in-frame clones here, not all; method: immunoSEQ multiplex PCR. The profile shows around 1.6 million clones, 95% to 99% of them singletons. Sequenced material: naive CD4+ T cells sorted from blood. Subset meaning: CD45RA+ positively selected. This receptor was taken from a man younger than 40 in good health. The V call is TRBV29-1, the J call TRBJ2-2; D is undetermined. DNA of the CDR3: TGCAGCGCCTCGAGGTCGGCCGGGGAGCTGTTTTTT. It is translated as CSASRSAGELFF.